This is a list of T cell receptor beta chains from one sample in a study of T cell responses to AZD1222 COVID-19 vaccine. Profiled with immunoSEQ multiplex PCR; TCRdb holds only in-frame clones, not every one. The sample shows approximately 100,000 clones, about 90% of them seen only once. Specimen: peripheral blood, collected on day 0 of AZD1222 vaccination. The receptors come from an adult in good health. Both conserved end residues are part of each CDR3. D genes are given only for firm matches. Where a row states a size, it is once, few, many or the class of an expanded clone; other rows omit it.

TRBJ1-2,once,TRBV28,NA,TGTGCCAGCAGCCTGACAGGAGCCTATGGCTACACCTTC,CASSLTGAYGYTF
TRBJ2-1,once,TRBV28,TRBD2,TGTGCCAGCACCCCGCCGGGACTAGCGGGGGGAACCAATGAGCAGTTCTTC,CASTPPGLAGGTNEQFF
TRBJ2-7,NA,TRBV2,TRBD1,TGTGCCAGCACTACGACAGGGAGCTCCTACGAGCAGTACTTC,CASTTTGSSYEQYF
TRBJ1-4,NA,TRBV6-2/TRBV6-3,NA,TGTGCCAGCAGTTTAGGACAAGGCTCGGTGGAACTGTTTTTT,CASSLGQGSVELFF
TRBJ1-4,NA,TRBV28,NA,TGTGCCAGCAGGACACAGGTGTCGCTAAGTGAAAAACTGTTTTTT,CASRTQVSLSEKLFF
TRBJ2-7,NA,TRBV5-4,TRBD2,TGTGCCAGCAGCTTGGTTGGCGGGAGGGCCTCGTACGAGCAGTACTTC,CASSLVGGRASYEQYF
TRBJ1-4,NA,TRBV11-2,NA,TGTGCCAGCAGCCAACTACGAGGGGGTGAAAAACTGTTTTTT,CASSQLRGGEKLFF
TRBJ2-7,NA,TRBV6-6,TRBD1,TGTGCCAGCAGCAATCAGGGACAGCAAACCTACGAGCAGTACTTC,CASSNQGQQTYEQYF
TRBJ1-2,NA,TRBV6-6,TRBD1,TGTGCCAGCAGTGCCTCAGGGGGCGGAGGGTATGGCTACACCTTC,CASSASGGGGYGYTF
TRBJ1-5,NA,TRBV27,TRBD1,TGTGCCAGCAGTGGGGACAGCCGCAATCAGCCCCAGCATTTT,CASSGDSRNQPQHF
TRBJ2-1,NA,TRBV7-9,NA,TGTGCCAGCAGCTTAATTTCCGGTGGCGTTTCGATCTTC,CASSLISGGVSIF
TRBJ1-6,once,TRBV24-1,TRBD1,TGTGCCACCAGTGCCGGGACAGCAAATTCACCCCTCCACTTT,CATSAGTANSPLHF
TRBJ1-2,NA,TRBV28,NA,TGTGCCAGCAGCGGAGGAAACTATGGCTACACCTTC,CASSGGNYGYTF
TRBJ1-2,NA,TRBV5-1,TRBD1,TGCGCCAGCAGCTTGGGGACAGGGATGGGTGGCTACACCTTC,CASSLGTGMGGYTF
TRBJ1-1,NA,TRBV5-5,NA,TGTGCCAGCAGCTTGCTGGGGGGGTCGGGCAGGGCTAACACTGAAGCTTTCTTT,CASSLLGGSGRANTEAFF
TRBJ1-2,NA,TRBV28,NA,TGTGCCAGCACCCCTGGGTTCTATGGCTACACCTTC,CASTPGFYGYTF
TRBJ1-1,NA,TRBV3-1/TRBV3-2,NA,TGTGCCAGCAGCCAGGTCACAGGGTATGGGCCCATGGACACTGAAGCTTTCTTT,CASSQVTGYGPMDTEAFF
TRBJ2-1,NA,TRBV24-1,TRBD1,TGTGCCACCAGTGATCCGACCGGACAGGCCTACAATGAGCAGTTCTTC,CATSDPTGQAYNEQFF
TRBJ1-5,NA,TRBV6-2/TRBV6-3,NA,TGTGCCAGCAGTTACAAGATTGCCGGGACCGCCTGGGGTCAGCCCCAGCATTTT,CASSYKIAGTAWGQPQHF
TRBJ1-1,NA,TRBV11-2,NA,TGTGCCAGCAGCTTAGACAGGGGCCGTGAAGCTTTCTTT,CASSLDRGREAFF
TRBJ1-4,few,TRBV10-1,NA,TGCGCCAGCAGTGAGTCGTCTGCAACTAATGAAAAACTGTTTTTT,CASSESSATNEKLFF
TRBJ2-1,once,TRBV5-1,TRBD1,TGCGCCAGCAGCCTGGGGACAGGGAATTTGGGGCAGCAGTTCTTC,CASSLGTGNLGQQFF
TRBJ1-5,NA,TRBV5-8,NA,TGTGCCAGCAGCGATTTCGGGGGTTATAGCAATCAGCCCCAGCATTTT,CASSDFGGYSNQPQHF
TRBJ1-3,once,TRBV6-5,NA,TGTGCCAGCAGTTACTCGATGGAGGGATTTGGTAACACCATATATTTT,CASSYSMEGFGNTIYF
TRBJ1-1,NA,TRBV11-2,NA,TGTGCCAGCAGCTCGACGACGGGGATGAACACTGAAGCTTTCTTT,CASSSTTGMNTEAFF
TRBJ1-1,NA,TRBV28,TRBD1,TGTGCCAGCAGTTTACTCAGGGGGGCTGAAGCTTTCTTT,CASSLLRGAEAFF
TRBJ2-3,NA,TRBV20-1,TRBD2,TGCAGTGCTAGTAGGTTCGGGAGGACAGATACGCAGTATTTT,CSASRFGRTDTQYF
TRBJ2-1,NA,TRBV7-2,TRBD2,TGTGCCAGCAGCCCCCAACTAGGCGGGGGAGGCAATGAGCAGTTCTTC,CASSPQLGGGGNEQFF